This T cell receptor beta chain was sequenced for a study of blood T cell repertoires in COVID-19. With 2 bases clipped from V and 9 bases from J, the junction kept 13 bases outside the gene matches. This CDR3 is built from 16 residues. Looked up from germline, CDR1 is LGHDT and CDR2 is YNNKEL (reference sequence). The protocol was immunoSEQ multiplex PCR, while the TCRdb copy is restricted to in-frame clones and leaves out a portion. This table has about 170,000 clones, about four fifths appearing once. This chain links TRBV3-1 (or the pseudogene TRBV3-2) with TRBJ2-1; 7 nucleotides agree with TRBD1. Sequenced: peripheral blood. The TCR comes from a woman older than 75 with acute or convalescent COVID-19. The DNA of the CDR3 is TGTGCCAGCAGCCAAAACTCGACAGGGACCAAGGGTGAGCAGTTCTTC. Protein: CASSQNSTGTKGEQFF.